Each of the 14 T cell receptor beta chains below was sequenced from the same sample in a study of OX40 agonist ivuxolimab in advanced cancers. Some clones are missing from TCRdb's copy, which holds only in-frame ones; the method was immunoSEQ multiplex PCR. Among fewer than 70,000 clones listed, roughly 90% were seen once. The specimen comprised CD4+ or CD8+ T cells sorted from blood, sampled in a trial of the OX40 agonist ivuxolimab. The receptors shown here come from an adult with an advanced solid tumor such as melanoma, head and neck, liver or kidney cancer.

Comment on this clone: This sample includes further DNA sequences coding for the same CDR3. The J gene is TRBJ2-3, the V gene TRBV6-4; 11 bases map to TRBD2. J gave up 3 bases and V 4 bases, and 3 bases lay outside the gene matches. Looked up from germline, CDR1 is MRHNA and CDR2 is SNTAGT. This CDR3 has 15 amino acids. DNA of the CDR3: TGTGCCAGCAGTGTTACTAGCGGGAGTACAGATACGCAGTATTTT. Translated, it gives CASSVTSGSTDTQYF.

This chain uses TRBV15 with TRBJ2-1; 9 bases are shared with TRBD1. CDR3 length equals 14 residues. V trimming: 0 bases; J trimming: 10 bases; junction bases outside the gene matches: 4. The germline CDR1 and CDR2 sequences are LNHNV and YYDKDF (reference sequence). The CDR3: CATSREGDRVEQFF. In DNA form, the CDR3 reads TGTGCCACCAGCAGAGAAGGGGACAGGGTCGAGCAGTTCTTC.

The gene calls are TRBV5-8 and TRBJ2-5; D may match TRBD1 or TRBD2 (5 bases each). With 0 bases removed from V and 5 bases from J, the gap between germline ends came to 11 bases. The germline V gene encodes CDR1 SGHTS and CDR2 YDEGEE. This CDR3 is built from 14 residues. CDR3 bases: TGTGCCAGCAGCTTGGTTGGGGGATGGGAGACCCAGTACTTC. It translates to CASSLVGGWETQYF.

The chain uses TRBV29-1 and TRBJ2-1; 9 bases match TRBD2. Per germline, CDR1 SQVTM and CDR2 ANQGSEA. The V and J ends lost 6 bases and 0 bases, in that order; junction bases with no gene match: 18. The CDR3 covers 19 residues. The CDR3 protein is CSVAGGPQLAGSSYNEQFF. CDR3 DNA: TGCAGCGTCGCCGGGGGCCCCCAACTAGCGGGCAGCTCCTACAATGAGCAGTTCTTC.

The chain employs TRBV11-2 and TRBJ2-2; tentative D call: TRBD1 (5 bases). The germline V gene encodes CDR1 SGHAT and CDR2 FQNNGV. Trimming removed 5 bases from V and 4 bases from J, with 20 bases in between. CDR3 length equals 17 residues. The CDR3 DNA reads TGTGCCAGCAGCGGAGCCCCAGGGCGCTCGGGCACCGGGGAGCTGTTTTTT. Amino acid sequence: CASSGAPGRSGTGELFF.

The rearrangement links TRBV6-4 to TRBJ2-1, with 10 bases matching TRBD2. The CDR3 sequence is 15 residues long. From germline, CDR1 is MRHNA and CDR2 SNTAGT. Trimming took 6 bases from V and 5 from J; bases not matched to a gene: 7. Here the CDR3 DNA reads TGTGCCAGCAGGGATCTAGCGGGGGAGCACAATGAGCAGTTCTTC. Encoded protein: CASRDLAGEHNEQFF.

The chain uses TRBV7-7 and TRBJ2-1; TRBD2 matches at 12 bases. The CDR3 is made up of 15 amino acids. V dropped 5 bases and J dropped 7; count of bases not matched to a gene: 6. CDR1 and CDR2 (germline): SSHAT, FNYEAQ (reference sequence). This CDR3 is CASSPGLAGSNEQFF. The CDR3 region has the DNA TGTGCCAGCAGCCCCGGACTAGCGGGATCAAATGAGCAGTTCTTC.

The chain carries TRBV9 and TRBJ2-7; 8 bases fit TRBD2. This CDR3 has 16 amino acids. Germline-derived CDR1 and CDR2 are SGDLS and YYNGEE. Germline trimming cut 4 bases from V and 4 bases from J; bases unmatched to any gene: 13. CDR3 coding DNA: TGTGCCAGCAGCCCCCGAGGGTTAGCGGGACCTTACGAGCAGTACTTC. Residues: CASSPRGLAGPYEQYF.

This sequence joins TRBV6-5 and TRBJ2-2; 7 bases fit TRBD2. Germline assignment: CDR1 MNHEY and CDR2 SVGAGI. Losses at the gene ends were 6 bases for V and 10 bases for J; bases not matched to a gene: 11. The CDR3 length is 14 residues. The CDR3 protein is CASREWAGVEELFF. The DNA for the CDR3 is TGTGCCAGCAGGGAATGGGCGGGAGTAGAGGAGCTGTTTTTT.

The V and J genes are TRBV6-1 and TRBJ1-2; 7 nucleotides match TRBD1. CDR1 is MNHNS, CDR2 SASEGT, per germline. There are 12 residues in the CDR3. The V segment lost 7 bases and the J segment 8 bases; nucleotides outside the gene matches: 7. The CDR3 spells CASNRQGSGYTF. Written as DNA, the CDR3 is TGTGCCAGCAACCGACAGGGTTCGGGCTACACCTTC.

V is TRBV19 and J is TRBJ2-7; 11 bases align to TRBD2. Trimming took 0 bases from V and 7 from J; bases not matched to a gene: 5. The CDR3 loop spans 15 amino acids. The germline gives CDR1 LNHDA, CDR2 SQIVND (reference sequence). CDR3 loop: CASSIDSGRAREQYF. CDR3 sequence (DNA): TGTGCCAGTAGTATAGATAGCGGGAGGGCTCGGGAGCAGTACTTC.

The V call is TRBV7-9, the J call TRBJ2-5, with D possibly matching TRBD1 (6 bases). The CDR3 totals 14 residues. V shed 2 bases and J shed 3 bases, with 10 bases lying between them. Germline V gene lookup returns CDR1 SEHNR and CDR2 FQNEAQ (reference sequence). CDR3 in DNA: TGTGCCAGCAGCTTAACAGGGATTGAAGAGACCCAGTACTTC. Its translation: CASSLTGIEETQYF.

CDR3 in amino acids: CASSPTSGGQNEQFF. DNA for the CDR3: TGTGCCAGCAGCCCTACTAGCGGGGGCCAGAATGAGCAGTTCTTC. The genes are TRBV7-9 and TRBJ2-1; 11 nucleotides align to TRBD2. CDR1 and CDR2 (germline): SEHNR, FQNEAQ (reference sequence). CDR3 length equals 15 residues. The V segment lost 5 bases and the J segment 7 bases; nucleotides outside the gene matches: 7.

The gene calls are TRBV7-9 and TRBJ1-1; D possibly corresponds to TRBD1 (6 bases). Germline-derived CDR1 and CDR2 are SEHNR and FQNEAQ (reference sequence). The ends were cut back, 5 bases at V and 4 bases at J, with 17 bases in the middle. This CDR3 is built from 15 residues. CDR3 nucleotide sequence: TGTGCCAGCAGCCAGTATCACAGGGAGGGCACTGAAGCTTTCTTT. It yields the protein CASSQYHREGTEAFF.